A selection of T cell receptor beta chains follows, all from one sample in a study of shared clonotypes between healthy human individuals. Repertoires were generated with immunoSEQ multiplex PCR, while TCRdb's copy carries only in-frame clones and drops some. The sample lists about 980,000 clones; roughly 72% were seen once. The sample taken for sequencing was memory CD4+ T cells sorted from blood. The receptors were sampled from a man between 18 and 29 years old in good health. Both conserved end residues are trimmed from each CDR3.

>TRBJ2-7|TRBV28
ASRRGDRYEQY
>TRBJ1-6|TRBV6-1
ASLRGLNSPLH
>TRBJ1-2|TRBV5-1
ASSLDGGNYGYT
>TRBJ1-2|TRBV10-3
AISEKGYNYGYT
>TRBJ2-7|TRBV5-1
ASSLDRGHYEQY
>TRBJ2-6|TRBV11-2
ASSLDIDRVSSGANVLT
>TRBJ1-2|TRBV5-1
ASSFGAGIDYGYT
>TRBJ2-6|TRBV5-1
ASSLSVQRSGANVLT
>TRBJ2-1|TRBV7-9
ASSPRGGTAYNEQF
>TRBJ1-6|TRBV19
ASRLLLGNSPLH
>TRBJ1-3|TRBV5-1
ASSSDGGRGNTIY
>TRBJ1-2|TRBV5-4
ASSAQGANGYT
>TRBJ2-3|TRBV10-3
AISESASYGTDTQY
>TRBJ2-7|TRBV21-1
ASSARSTGVSHEQY
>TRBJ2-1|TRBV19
ASSTDSSSYNEQF
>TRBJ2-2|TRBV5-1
ASSLTVGSTGELF
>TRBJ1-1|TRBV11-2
ASSLLQGQAAF
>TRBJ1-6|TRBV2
ASVRTGVDSPLH
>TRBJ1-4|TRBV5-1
ASSLARGIDEKLF
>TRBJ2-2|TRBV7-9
ASTGRKNTGELF
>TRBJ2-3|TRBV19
ASSTGRTDTQY
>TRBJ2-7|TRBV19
ASGTGSYEQY
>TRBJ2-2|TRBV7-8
ASSLGLAGAGELF
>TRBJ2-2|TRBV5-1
ASSPGTSRNTGELF
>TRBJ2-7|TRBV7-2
ASRPGGIYEQY
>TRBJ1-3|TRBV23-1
ASSQKARDPVSGNTIY
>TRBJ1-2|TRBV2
ASTRFRYGYT
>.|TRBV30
AWGRNGAAYEQY
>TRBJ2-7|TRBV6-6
ASSYGSAVLHEQY
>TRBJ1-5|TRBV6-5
ASGGLLGQPQH
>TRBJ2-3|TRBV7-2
ASSRQVSTDTQY
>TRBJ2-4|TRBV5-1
ASSLGRPRGEAVAKNIQY
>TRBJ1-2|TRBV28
ASSHPTGKNYGYT
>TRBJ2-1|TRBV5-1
ASSLRTSGYNEQF
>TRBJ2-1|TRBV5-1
ASSTGLEINEQF
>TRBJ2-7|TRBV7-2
ASSSGGRPRDEQY
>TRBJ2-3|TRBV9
ASSVEAGGFITDTQY
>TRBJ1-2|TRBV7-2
ASTAGANYGYT
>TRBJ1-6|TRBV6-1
ASSGQGTYNSPLH
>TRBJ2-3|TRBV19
ASSISSGRAENTQY
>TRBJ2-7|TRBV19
ASRPGQGFYEQY
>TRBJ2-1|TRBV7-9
ASSKPLTSGSRNEQF
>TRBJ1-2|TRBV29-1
SVGQGGSYGYT
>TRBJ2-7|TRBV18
ASSPIRRVPEQY
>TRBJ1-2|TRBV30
AWSQGNHGYT